These T cell receptor beta chains were read from a single sample in a study of blood T cell repertoires in COVID-19. The table came from immunoSEQ multiplex PCR; TCRdb's copy has only in-frame clones and leaves some out. This sample has 150,000 to 200,000 clones, with 86% found just once. Sequencing used peripheral blood. The receptors were sampled from a woman older than 75 in a cohort sampled during active or convalescent COVID-19. CDR3s include the opening cysteine and the closing phenylalanine or tryptophan. D genes are given only for firm matches. Rows may omit the clone size; those that give it use once, few, many or a size class.

v_gene: TRBV5-1
abundance: -
j_gene: TRBJ1-1
d_gene: -
CDR3aa: CASSDRNTEAFF
CDR3nt: TGCGCCAGCAGCGACAGGAACACTGAAGCTTTCTTT

v_gene: TRBV6-2/TRBV6-3
abundance: -
j_gene: TRBJ1-2
d_gene: -
CDR3aa: CASSPDSSLGYTF
CDR3nt: TGTGCCAGCAGCCCAGACAGTTCGCTTGGCTACACCTTC

v_gene: TRBV9
abundance: many
j_gene: TRBJ2-2
d_gene: TRBD2
CDR3aa: CASTINPGGTNTGELFF
CDR3nt: TGTGCCAGCACCATCAACCCGGGAGGCACGAACACCGGGGAGCTGTTTTTT

v_gene: TRBV4-1
abundance: -
j_gene: TRBJ1-2
d_gene: TRBD1
CDR3aa: CASSQDQAGGAYGYTF
CDR3nt: TGCGCCAGCAGCCAAGATCAGGCAGGGGGCGCCTATGGCTACACCTTC

v_gene: TRBV3-1/TRBV3-2
abundance: -
j_gene: TRBJ1-4
d_gene: TRBD1
CDR3aa: CASSQRGTGNNEKLFF
CDR3nt: TGTGCCAGCAGCCAACGGGGGACAGGCAATAATGAAAAACTGTTTTTT

v_gene: TRBV6-5
abundance: -
j_gene: TRBJ2-3
d_gene: -
CDR3aa: CASKPRGGLADTQYF
CDR3nt: TGTGCCAGCAAACCTAGGGGGGGCTTGGCAGATACGCAGTATTTT

v_gene: TRBV7-8
abundance: -
j_gene: TRBJ2-3
d_gene: -
CDR3aa: CASSSRSLIGDTQYF
CDR3nt: TGTGCCAGCAGCTCCCGTTCGCTAATTGGAGATACGCAGTATTTT

v_gene: TRBV4-1
abundance: -
j_gene: TRBJ2-7
d_gene: -
CDR3aa: CASSQAPGIHEQYF
CDR3nt: TGCGCCAGCAGCCAAGCGCCAGGGATCCACGAGCAGTACTTC

v_gene: TRBV7-6
abundance: once
j_gene: TRBJ2-3
d_gene: -
CDR3aa: CASRQGPWTDTQYF
CDR3nt: TGTGCCAGCAGACAGGGACCGTGGACAGATACGCAGTATTTT

v_gene: TRBV7-2
abundance: -
j_gene: TRBJ1-2
d_gene: -
CDR3aa: CASSPIKENYGYTF
CDR3nt: TGTGCCAGCAGCCCGATCAAGGAGAACTATGGCTACACCTTC

v_gene: TRBV20-1
abundance: once
j_gene: TRBJ1-1
d_gene: TRBD1
CDR3aa: CSATGVEAFF
CDR3nt: TGCAGTGCAACAGGGGTGGAAGCTTTCTTT

v_gene: TRBV27
abundance: -
j_gene: TRBJ2-3
d_gene: TRBD2
CDR3aa: CATSSQPPLADIVADTQYF
CDR3nt: TGTGCCACCAGCTCACAACCTCCACTAGCGGATATCGTTGCAGATACGCAGTATTTT

v_gene: TRBV10-3
abundance: -
j_gene: TRBJ2-7
d_gene: TRBD1
CDR3aa: CAIRGSSGQMPYEQYF
CDR3nt: TGTGCCATCAGGGGATCATCGGGACAGATGCCCTACGAGCAGTACTTC

v_gene: TRBV18
abundance: -
j_gene: TRBJ1-4
d_gene: -
CDR3aa: CASSPSLNEKLFF
CDR3nt: TGTGCCAGCTCACCATCTCTTAATGAAAAACTGTTTTTT

v_gene: TRBV5-8
abundance: -
j_gene: TRBJ2-2
d_gene: -
CDR3aa: CASSLGAPPLTGELFF
CDR3nt: TGTGCCAGCAGCTTGGGGGCCCCACCCCTTACCGGGGAGCTGTTTTTT

v_gene: TRBV1
abundance: -
j_gene: TRBJ2-3
d_gene: -
CDR3aa: CTSSQKGAPRSPTDTQYF
CDR3nt: TGCACCAGCAGCCAAAAAGGGGCCCCTAGATCCCCCACAGATACGCAGTATTTT

v_gene: TRBV18
abundance: -
j_gene: TRBJ2-5
d_gene: -
CDR3aa: CASSDFSGAGETQYF
CDR3nt: TGTGCCAGCTCGGACTTTTCGGGCGCGGGGGAGACCCAGTACTTC

v_gene: TRBV9
abundance: few
j_gene: TRBJ1-6
d_gene: -
CDR3aa: CASSVDRRRNSPLHF
CDR3nt: TGTGCCAGCAGCGTAGATCGCCGGCGGAATTCACCCCTCCACTTT

v_gene: TRBV3-1/TRBV3-2
abundance: -
j_gene: TRBJ2-7
d_gene: TRBD1
CDR3aa: CASSQLTGGTYEQYF
CDR3nt: TGTGCCAGCAGCCAACTTACAGGGGGGACCTACGAGCAGTACTTC

v_gene: TRBV4-2
abundance: -
j_gene: TRBJ1-4
d_gene: -
CDR3aa: CASSPTRFATNEKLFF
CDR3nt: TGTGCCAGCAGCCCGACACGTTTTGCAACTAATGAAAAACTGTTTTTT

v_gene: TRBV6-6
abundance: -
j_gene: TRBJ1-2
d_gene: -
CDR3aa: CASSSGPQGYGYTF
CDR3nt: TGTGCCAGCAGTTCGGGTCCCCAGGGGTATGGCTACACCTTC

v_gene: TRBV10-3
abundance: -
j_gene: TRBJ2-5
d_gene: -
CDR3aa: CAISVSPRETQYF
CDR3nt: TGTGCCATCAGTGTTTCCCCGCGGGAGACCCAGTACTTC

v_gene: TRBV6-2/TRBV6-3
abundance: -
j_gene: TRBJ1-5
d_gene: -
CDR3aa: CASSYKLGGQPQHF
CDR3nt: TGTGCCAGCAGTTACAAGTTGGGAGGTCAGCCCCAGCATTTT